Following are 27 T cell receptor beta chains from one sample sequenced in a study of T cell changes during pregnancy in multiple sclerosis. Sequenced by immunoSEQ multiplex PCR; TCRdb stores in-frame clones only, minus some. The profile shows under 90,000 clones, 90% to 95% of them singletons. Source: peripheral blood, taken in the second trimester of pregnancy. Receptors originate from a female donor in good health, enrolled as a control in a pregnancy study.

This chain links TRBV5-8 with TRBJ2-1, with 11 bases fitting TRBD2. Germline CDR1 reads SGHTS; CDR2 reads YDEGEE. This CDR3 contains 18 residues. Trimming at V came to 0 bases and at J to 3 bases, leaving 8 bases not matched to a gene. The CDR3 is CASSLAWGLAGGYNEQFF. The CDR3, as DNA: TGTGCCAGCAGCTTGGCTTGGGGCCTAGCGGGAGGCTACAATGAGCAGTTCTTC.

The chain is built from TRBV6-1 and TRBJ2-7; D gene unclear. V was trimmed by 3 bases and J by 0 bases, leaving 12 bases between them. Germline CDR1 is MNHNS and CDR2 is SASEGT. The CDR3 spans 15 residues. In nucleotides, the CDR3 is TGTGCCAGCAGTGACAGACCGAGGTCCTCCTACGAGCAGTACTTC. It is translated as CASSDRPRSSYEQYF.

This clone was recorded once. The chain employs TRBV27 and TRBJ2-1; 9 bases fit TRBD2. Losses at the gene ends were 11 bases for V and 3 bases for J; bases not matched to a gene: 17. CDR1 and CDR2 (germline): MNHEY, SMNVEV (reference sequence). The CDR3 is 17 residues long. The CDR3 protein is CAGGWSGRIWCYNEQFF. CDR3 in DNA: TGTGCCGGTGGTTGGAGCGGGAGGATTTGGTGCTACAATGAGCAGTTCTTC.

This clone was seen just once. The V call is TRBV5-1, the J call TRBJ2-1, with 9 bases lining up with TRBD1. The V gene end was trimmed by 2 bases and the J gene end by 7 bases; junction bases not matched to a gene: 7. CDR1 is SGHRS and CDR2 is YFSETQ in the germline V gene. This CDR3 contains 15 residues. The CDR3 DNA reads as TGCGCCAGCAGCTTACAGGGGGCAGGAAGTAATGAGCAGTTCTTC. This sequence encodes CASSLQGAGSNEQFF.

The chain's CDR3 is CASSMRGSHNEQFF. CDR3 coding DNA: TGTGCCAGTAGTATGCGGGGAAGCCACAATGAGCAGTTCTTC. The gene calls are TRBV19 and TRBJ2-1, with a weak D call TRBD2 (6 bases). This CDR3 is 14 amino acids long. V lost 3 bases, J lost 5 bases, and 11 bases lay in between. Germline CDR1 reads LNHDA; CDR2 reads SQIVND (reference sequence).

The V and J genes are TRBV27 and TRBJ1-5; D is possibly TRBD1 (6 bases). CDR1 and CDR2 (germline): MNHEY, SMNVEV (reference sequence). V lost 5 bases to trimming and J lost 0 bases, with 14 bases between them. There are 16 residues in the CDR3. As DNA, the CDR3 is TGTGCCAGCAGTCACACAGGGTTTTATAGCAATCAGCCCCAGCATTTT. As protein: CASSHTGFYSNQPQHF.

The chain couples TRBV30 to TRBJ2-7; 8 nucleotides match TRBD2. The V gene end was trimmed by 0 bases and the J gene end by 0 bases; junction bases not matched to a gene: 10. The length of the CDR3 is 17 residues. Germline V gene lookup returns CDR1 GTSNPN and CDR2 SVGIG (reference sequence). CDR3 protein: CAWSVTSGEPSSYEQYF. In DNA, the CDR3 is TGTGCCTGGAGTGTTACTAGCGGCGAGCCATCCTCCTACGAGCAGTACTTC.

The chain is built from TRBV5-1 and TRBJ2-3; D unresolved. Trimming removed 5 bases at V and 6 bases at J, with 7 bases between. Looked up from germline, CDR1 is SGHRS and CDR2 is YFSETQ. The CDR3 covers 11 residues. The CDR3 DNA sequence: TGCGCCAGCAGTAACGCGGATACGCAGTATTTT. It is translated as CASSNADTQYF. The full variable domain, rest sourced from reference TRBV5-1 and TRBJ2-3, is KAGVTQTPRYLIKTRGQQVTLSCSPISGHRSVSWYQQTPGQGLQFLFEYFSETQRNKGNFPGRFSGRQFSNSRSEMNVSTLELGDSALYLCASSNADTQYFGPGTRLTVL.

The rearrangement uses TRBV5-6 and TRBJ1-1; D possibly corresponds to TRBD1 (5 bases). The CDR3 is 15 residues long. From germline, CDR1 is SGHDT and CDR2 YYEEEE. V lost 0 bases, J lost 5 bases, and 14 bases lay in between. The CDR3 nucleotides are TGTGCCAGCAGCTTGGAAGGGGAGGGTTGGACTGAAGCTTTCTTT. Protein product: CASSLEGEGWTEAFF.

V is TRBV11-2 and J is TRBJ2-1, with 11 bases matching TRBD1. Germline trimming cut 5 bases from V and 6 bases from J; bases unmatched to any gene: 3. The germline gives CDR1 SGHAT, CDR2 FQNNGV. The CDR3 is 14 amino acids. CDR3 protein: CASSAGQGGNEQFF. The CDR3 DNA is TGTGCCAGCAGCGCGGGACAGGGGGGCAATGAGCAGTTCTTC. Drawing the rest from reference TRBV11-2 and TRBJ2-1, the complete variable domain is EAGVAQSPRYKIIEKRQSVAFWCNPISGHATLYWYQQILGQGPKLLIQFQNNGVVDDSQLPKDRFSAERLKGVDSTLKIQPAKLEDSAVYLCASSAGQGGNEQFFGPGTRLTVL.

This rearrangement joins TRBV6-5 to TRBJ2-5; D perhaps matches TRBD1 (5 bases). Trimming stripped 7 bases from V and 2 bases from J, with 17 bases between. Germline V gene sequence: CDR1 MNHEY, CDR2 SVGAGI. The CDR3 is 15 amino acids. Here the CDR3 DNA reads TGTGCCAGCACTTCCAGCCCAGGGCTGCAAGAGACCCAGTACTTC. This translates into CASTSSPGLQETQYF.

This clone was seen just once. CDR3 bases: TGCGCCGGGCCGACAGGGCAAAACACTGAAGCTTTCTTT. Its translation: CAGPTGQNTEAFF. V is TRBV4-1 and J is TRBJ1-1; 7 positions match TRBD1. V lost 11 bases, J lost 2 bases, and 8 bases stayed unmatched. This CDR3 comprises 13 residues. Germline values: CDR1 MGHRA, CDR2 YSYEKL.

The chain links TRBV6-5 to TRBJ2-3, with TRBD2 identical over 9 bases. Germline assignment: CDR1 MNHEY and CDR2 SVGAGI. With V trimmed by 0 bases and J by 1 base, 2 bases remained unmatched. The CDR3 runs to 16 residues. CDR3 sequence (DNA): TGTGCCAGCAGTTACTCGTCTAGCGGGGGCACAGATACGCAGTATTTT. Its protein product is CASSYSSSGGTDTQYF.

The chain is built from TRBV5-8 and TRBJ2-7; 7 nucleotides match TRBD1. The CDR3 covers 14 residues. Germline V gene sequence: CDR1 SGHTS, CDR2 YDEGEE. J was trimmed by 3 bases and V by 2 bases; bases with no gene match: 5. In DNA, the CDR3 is TGTGCCAGCAGCTTCTGGGACAGCATCTACGAGCAGTACTTC. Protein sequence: CASSFWDSIYEQYF. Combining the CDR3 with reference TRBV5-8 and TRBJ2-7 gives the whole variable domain EAGVTQSPTHLIKTRGQQATLRCSPISGHTSVYWYQQALGLGLQFLLWYDEGEERNRGNFPPRFSGRQFPNYSSELNVNALELEDSALYLCASSFWDSIYEQYFGPGTRLTVT.

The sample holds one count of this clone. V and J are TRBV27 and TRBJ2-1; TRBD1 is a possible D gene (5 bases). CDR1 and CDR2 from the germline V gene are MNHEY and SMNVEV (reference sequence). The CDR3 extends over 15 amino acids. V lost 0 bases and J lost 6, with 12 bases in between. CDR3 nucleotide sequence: TGTGCCAGCAGTTTATCTTCAGGGAAGAGCAATGAGCAGTTCTTC. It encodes CASSLSSGKSNEQFF.

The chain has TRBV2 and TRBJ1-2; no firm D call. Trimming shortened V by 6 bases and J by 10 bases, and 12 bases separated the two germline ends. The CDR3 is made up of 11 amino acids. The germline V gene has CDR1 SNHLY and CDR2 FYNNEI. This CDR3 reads CASSGVRDYTF. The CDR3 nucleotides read TGTGCCAGCAGCGGGGTAAGGGACTACACCTTC.

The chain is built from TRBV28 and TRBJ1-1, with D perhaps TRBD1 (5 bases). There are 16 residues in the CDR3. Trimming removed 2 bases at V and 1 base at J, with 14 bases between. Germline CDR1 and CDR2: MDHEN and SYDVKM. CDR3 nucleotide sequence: TGTGCCAGCAGTTTAAGGGTAGGGGAGGGGAACACTGAAGCTTTCTTT. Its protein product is CASSLRVGEGNTEAFF.

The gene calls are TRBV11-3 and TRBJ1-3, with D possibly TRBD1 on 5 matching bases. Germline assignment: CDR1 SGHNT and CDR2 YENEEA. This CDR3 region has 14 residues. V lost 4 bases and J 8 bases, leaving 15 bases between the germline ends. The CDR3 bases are TGTGCCAGCAGCTCCGGTGAGGGAGGGGACACCATATATTTT. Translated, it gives CASSSGEGGDTIYF.

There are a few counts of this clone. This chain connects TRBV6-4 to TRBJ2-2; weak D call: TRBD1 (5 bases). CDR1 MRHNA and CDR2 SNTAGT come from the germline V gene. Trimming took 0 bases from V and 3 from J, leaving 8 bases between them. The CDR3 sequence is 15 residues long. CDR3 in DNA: TGTGCCAGCAGTGACTCTCTAGGGGACACCGGGGAGCTGTTTTTT. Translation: CASSDSLGDTGELFF.

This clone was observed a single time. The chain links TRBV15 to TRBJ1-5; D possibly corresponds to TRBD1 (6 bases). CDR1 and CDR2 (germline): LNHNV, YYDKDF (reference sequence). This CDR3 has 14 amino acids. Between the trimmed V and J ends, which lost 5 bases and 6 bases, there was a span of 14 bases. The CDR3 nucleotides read TGTGCCACCAGCGGACCAGGGGAAACTCAGCCCCAGCATTTT. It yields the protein CATSGPGETQPQHF.

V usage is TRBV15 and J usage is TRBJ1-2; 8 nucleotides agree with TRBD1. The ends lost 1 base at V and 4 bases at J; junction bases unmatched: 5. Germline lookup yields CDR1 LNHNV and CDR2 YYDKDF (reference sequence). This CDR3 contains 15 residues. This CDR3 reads CATSRARGHGYGYTF. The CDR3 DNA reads TGTGCCACCAGCAGAGCCAGGGGGCATGGCTATGGCTACACCTTC.

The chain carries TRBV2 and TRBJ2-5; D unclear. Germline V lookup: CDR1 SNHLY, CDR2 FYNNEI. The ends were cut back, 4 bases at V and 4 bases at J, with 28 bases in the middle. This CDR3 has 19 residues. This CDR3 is CASSVYGFGFVEVGETQYF. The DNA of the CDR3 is TGTGCCAGCAGTGTCTATGGGTTCGGGTTTGTTGAAGTAGGAGAGACCCAGTACTTC.

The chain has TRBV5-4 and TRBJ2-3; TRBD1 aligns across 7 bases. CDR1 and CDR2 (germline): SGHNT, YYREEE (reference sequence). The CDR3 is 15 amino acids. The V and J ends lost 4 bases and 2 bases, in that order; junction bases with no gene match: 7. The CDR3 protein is CASSLDRRITDTQYF. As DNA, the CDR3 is TGTGCCAGCAGCCTGGACAGGAGAATCACAGATACGCAGTATTTT. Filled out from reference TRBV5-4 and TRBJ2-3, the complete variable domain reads ETGVTQSPTHLIKTRGQQVTLRCSSQSGHNTVSWYQQALGQGPQFIFQYYREEENGRGNFPPRFSGLQFPNYSSELNVNALELDDSALYLCASSLDRRITDTQYFGPGTRLTVL.

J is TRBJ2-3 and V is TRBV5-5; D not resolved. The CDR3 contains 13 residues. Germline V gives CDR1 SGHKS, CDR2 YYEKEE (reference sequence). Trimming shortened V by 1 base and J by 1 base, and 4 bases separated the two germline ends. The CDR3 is CASSLRGTDTQYF. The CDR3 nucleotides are TGTGCCAGCAGCTTGCGGGGCACAGATACGCAGTATTTT.

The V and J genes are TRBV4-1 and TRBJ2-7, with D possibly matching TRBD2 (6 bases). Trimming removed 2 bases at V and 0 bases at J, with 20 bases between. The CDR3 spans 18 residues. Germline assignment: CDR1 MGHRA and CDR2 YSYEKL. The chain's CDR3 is CASSQMGVFGLPSYEQYF. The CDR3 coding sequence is TGCGCCAGCAGCCAAATGGGGGTTTTCGGACTACCCTCCTACGAGCAGTACTTC.

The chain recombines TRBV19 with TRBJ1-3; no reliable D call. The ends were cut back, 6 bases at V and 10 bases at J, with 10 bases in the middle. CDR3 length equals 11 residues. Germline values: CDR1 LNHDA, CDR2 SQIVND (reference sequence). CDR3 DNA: TGTGCCAGTAGGAGGAGTCGGACCATATATTTT. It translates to CASRRSRTIYF.

The CDR3 bases are TGTGCCAGTAGTAGAAGGGGGCAGGCGTACGAGCAGTACTTC. It is translated as CASSRRGQAYEQYF. The chain joins TRBV19 to TRBJ2-7; the match to TRBD1 covers 7 bases. V gave up 4 bases and J gave up 4 bases; unmatched junction bases: 7. There are 14 residues in the CDR3. CDR1 and CDR2 (germline): LNHDA, SQIVND (reference sequence).